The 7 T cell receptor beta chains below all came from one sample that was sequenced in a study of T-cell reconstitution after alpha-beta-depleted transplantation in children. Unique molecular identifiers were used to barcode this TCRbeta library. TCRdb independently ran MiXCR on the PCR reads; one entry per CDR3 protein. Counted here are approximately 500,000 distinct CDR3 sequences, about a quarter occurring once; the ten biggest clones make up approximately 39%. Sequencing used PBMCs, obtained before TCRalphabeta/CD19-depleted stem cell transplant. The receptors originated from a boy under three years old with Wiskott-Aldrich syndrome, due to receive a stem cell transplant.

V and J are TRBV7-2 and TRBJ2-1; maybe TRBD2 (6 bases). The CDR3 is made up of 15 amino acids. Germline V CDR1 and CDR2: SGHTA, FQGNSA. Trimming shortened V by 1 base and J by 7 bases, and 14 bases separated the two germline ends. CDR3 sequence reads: CASSLVSLARNEQFF. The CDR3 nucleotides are TGTGCCAGCAGCTTAGTATCGCTAGCGAGAAATGAGCAGTTCTTC.

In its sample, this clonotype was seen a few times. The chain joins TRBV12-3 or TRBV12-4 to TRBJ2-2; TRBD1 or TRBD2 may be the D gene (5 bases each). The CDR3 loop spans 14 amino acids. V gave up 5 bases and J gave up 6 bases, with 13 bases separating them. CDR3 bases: TGTGCCAGCAGTCCGCCCGTGGGGGCCGGGGAGCTGTTTTTT. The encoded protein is CASSPPVGAGELFF.

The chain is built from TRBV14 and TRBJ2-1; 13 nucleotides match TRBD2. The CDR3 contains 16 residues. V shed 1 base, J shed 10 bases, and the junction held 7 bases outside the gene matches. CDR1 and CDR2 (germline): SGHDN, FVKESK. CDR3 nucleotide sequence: TGTGCCAGCAGCCAAGCGGGACTAGCGGGACTGCGGGAGCAGTTCTTC. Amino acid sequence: CASSQAGLAGLREQFF.

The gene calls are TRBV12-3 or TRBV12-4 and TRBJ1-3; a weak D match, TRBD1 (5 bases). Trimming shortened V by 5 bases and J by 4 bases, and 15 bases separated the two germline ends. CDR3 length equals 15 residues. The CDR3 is CASSVRPGLGNTIYF. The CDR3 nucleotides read TGTGCCAGCAGTGTTCGACCGGGACTCGGAAACACCATATATTTT.

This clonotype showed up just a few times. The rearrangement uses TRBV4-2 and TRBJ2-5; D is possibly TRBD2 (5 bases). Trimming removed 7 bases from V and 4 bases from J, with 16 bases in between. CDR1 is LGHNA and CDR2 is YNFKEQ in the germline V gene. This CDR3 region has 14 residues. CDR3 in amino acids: CASKQARGRETQYF. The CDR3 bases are TGTGCCAGCAAACAAGCTAGAGGGAGAGAGACCCAGTACTTC.

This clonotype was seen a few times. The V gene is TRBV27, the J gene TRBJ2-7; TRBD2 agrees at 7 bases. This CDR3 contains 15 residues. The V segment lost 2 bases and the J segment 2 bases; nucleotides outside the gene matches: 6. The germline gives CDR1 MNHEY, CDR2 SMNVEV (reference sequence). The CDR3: CASSLLAESPYEQYF. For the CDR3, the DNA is TGTGCCAGCAGTTTACTAGCGGAATCCCCCTACGAGCAGTACTTC.

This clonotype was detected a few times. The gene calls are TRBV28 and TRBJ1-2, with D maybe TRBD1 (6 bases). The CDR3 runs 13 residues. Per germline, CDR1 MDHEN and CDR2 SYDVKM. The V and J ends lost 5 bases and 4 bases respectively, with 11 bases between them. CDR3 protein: CASSKDRPYGYTF. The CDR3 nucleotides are TGTGCCAGCAGTAAAGACAGGCCCTATGGCTACACCTTC.